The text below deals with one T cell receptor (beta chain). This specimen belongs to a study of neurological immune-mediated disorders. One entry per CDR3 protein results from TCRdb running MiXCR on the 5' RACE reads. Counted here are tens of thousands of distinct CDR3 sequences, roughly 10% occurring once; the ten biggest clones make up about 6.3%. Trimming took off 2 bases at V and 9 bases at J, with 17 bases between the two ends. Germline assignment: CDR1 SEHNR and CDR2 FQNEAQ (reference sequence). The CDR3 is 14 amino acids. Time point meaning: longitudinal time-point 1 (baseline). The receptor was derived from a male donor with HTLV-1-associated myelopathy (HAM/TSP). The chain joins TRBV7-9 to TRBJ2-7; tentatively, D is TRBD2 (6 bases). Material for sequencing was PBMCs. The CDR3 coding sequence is TGTGCCAGCAGCTTACAGGGTGGACTATTTGTGCAGTACTTC. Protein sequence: CASSLQGGLFVQYF.